The present entry profiles one T cell receptor (beta chain) with its context. The data were taken from a study of blood T cell repertoires in COVID-19. Background on the study: Samples taken during acute and convalescent COVID-19 were collected in the United States, Italy and Spain.

This CDR3 contains 15 residues. Germline V CDR1 and CDR2: LNHDA, SQIVND (reference sequence). The V gene lost 8 bases and the J gene lost 0 bases, with 14 bases spanning the gap. The cohort comprised adults aged about 18 to 100 years residing in about two dozen US areas. Study processing details: By means of reference gene primer amplification, nucleated cell counts were estimated. The table came from immunoSEQ multiplex PCR; TCRdb's copy has only in-frame clones and leaves some out. That table supplies the V and J calls and clone size; D and trimming were determined from the DNA. The sample lists about 220,000 clones; roughly 90% were seen once.

The specimen was PBMCs or T cells enriched from blood (not recorded which). This receptor was taken from a woman aged 35 to 49 with acute COVID-19. The gene calls are TRBV19 and TRBJ1-3, with D perhaps matching TRBD1 (5 bases). CDR3 region: CASAWDGSSGNTIYF. The DNA for the CDR3 is TGTGCCAGTGCCTGGGACGGGAGCTCTGGAAACACCATATATTTT.